A single sample is the source of the 8 T cell receptor beta chains below, sequenced in a study of CD8+ T cells in alopecia areata. Investigators isolated RNA and reverse transcribed it into cDNA to act as the sequencing template. This table comes from immunoSEQ multiplex PCR, and its TCRdb copy is limited to in-frame clones, with some not included. Found here are fewer than 150,000 clones, roughly 58% of them singletons; the top ten hold 4.5% to 5.5%. The starting material was CD4+ T cells sorted from blood, obtained at week 0. The receptors stem from a human donor with alopecia areata.

This clone was found a few times. The chain recombines TRBV7-9 with TRBJ2-1; 8 bases are shared with TRBD1. The CDR3 runs to 15 residues. The germline V gene encodes CDR1 SEHNR and CDR2 FQNEAQ (reference sequence). Trimming at V came to 11 bases and at J to 2 bases, leaving 11 bases not matched to a gene. CDR3 residues: CASSGGTGTYNEQFF. The CDR3 DNA sequence: TGTGCCTCCTCAGGGGGGACAGGCACCTACAATGAGCAGTTCTTC.

This chain links TRBV30 with TRBJ1-2; D remains unclear. Deletions cut 2 bases from V and 6 bases from J, with 13 bases between. The germline gives CDR1 GTSNPN, CDR2 SVGIG (reference sequence). The CDR3 has 13 residues. CDR3 bases: TGTGCCTGGAGTCCGGGAGGGCCCCATGGCTACACCTTC. Residues: CAWSPGGPHGYTF.

This clone was detected once. V and J are TRBV6-5 and TRBJ2-7, with a weak D call TRBD2 (5 bases). The CDR3 has 15 amino acids. Germline V gene sequence: CDR1 MNHEY, CDR2 SVGAGI. V was trimmed by 8 bases and J by 2 bases, leaving 19 bases between them. The chain's CDR3 is CASGTGSVSTYEQYF. The CDR3 bases are TGTGCCAGCGGAACGGGGAGCGTCTCAACCTACGAGCAGTACTTC.

This clone was counted a few times. This chain joins TRBV2 and TRBJ2-2; D is ambiguous. Trimming took off 3 bases at V and 7 bases at J, with 9 bases between the two ends. The CDR3 is 13 residues long. The germline V gene encodes CDR1 SNHLY and CDR2 FYNNEI. DNA for the CDR3: TGTGCCAGCAGTGACAACAGCCTCGGGGAGCTGTTTTTT. It specifies CASSDNSLGELFF.

J is TRBJ1-1 and V is TRBV6-5; D possibly corresponds to TRBD1 (5 bases). The germline gives CDR1 MNHEY, CDR2 SVGAGI. V was cut by 4 bases and J by 2 bases, with 14 bases left in between. CDR3 length: 15 amino acids. In nucleotides, the CDR3 is TGTGCCAGCAGTTTCAGGGTTGGACTCAACACTGAAGCTTTCTTT. Translated: CASSFRVGLNTEAFF.

In this sample, this clone turned up once. J is TRBJ1-1 and V is TRBV19, with a weak D call TRBD1 (5 bases). V lost 5 bases, J lost 3 bases, and 16 bases lay in between. The germline gives CDR1 LNHDA, CDR2 SQIVND (reference sequence). The CDR3 loop spans 15 amino acids. The CDR3 region is CASSSRQTAYTEAFF. CDR3 nucleotides: TGTGCCAGTAGTTCTCGACAGACAGCATACACTGAAGCTTTCTTT. The whole variable domain, filled in from reference TRBV19 and TRBJ1-1, reads DGGITQSPKYLFRKEGQNVTLSCEQNLNHDAMYWYRQDPGQGLRLIYYSQIVNDFQKGDIAEGYSVSREKKESFPLTVTSAQKNPTAFYLCASSSRQTAYTEAFFGQGTRLTVV.

CDR3 coding DNA: TGTGCCAGCAGCCAGCGGGGGCCTGGTTTGGATACGCAGTATTTT. This encodes CASSQRGPGLDTQYF. The chain links TRBV7-2 to TRBJ2-3, with TRBD2 matching over 8 bases. Germline V gives CDR1 SGHTA, CDR2 FQGNSA. CDR3 length: 15 residues. The trim removed 5 bases at V and 6 bases at J, leaving 10 bases unmatched.

The V call is TRBV2, the J call TRBJ2-1; D is unresolved. V was clipped by 5 bases and J by 7 bases, with 6 bases between them. This CDR3 region has 11 residues. The germline V gene has CDR1 SNHLY and CDR2 FYNNEI. For the CDR3, the DNA is TGTGCCAGCAGTCAGAAAAATGAGCAGTTCTTC. It yields the protein CASSQKNEQFF.